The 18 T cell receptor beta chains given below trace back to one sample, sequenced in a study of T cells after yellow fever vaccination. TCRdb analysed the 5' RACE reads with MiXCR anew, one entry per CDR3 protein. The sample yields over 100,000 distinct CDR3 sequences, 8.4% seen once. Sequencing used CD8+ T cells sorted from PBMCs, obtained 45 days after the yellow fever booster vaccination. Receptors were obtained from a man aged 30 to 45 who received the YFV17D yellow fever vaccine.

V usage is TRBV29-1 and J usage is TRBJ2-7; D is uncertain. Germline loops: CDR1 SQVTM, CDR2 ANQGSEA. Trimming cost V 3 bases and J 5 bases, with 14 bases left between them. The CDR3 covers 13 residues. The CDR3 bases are TGCAGCGTTGAGGGTAAGACGATCCACGAGCAGTACTTC. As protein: CSVEGKTIHEQYF.

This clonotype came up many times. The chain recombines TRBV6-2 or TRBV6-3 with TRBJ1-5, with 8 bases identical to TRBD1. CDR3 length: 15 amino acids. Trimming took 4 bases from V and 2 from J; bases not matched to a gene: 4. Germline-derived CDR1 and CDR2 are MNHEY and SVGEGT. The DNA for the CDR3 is TGTGCCAGCAGTTTTGAGACAGGGGGCAATCAGCCCCAGCATTTT. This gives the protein CASSFETGGNQPQHF.

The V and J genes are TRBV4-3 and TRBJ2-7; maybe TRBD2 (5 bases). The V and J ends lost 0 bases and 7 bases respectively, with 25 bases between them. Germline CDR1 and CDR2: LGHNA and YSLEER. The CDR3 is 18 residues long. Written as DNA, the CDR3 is TGCGCCAGCAGCCAAGACATGCGCGTGGGGAGTTCGCGAGATGAGCAGTACTTC. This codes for CASSQDMRVGSSRDEQYF.

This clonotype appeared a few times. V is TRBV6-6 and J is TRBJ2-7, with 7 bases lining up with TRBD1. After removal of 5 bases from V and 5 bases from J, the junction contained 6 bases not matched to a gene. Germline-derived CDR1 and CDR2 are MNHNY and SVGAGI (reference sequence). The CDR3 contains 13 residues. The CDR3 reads CASSPRGINEQYF. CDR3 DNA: TGTGCCAGCAGTCCCAGGGGGATCAACGAGCAGTACTTC.

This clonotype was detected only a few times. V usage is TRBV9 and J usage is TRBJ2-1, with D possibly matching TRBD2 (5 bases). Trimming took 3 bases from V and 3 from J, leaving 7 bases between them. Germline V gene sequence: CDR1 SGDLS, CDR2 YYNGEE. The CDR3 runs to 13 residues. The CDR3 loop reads CASSERVYNEQFF. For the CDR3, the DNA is TGTGCCAGCAGCGAGAGGGTCTACAATGAGCAGTTCTTC.

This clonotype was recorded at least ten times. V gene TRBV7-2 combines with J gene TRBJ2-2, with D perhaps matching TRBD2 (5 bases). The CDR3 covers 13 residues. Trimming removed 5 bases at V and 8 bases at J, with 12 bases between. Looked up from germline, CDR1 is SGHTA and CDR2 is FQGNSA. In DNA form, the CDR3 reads TGTGCCAGCAGCCTAGGGAGCCCGGGGGAGCTGTTTTTT. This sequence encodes CASSLGSPGELFF.

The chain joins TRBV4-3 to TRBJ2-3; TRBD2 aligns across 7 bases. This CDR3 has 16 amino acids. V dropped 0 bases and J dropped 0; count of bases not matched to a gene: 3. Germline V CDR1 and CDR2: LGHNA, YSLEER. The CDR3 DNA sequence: TGCGCCAGCAGCCAAGAATTGGGAGGGAGCACAGATACGCAGTATTTT. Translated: CASSQELGGSTDTQYF.

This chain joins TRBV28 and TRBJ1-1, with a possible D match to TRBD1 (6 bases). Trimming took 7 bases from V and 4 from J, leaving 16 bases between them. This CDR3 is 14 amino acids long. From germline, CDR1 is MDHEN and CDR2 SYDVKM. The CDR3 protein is CASTSQGGGTEAFF. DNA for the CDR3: TGTGCCAGCACCTCACAGGGTGGGGGCACTGAAGCTTTCTTT.

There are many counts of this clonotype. CDR3 sequence: CASSPTGSEQFF. CDR3 sequence (DNA): TGTGCCAGCAGCCCGACAGGGAGTGAGCAGTTCTTC. The V and J genes are TRBV7-9 and TRBJ2-1; TRBD1 agrees at 7 bases. CDR3 length equals 12 residues. Losses at the gene ends were 5 bases for V and 9 bases for J; bases not matched to a gene: 4. Germline CDR1 is SEHNR and CDR2 is FQNEAQ (reference sequence).

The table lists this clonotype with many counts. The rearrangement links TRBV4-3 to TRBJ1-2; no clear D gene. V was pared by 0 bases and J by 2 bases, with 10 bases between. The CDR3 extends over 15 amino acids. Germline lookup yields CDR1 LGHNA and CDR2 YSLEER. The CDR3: CASSQERERNYGYTF. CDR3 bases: TGCGCCAGCAGCCAAGAAAGGGAAAGGAACTATGGCTACACCTTC.

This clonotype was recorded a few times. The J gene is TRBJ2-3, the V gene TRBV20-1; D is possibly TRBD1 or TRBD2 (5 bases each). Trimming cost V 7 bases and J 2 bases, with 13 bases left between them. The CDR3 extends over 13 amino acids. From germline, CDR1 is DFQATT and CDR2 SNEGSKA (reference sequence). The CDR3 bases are TGCAGTGATTGGGACCGGTTCACAGATACGCAGTATTTT. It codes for CSDWDRFTDTQYF.

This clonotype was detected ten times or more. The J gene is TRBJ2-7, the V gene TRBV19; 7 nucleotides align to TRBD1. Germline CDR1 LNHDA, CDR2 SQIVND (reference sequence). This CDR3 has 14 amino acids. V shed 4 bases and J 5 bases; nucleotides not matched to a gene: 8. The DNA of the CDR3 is TGTGCCAGTAGTAGAGACAGGGAAGGTGACGAGCAGTACTTC. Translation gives CASSRDREGDEQYF.

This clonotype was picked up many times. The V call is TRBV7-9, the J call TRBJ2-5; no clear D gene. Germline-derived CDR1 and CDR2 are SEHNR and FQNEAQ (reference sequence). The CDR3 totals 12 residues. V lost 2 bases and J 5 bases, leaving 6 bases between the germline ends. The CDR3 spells CASSLSSETQYF. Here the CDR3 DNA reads TGTGCCAGCAGCTTATCTTCGGAGACCCAGTACTTC.

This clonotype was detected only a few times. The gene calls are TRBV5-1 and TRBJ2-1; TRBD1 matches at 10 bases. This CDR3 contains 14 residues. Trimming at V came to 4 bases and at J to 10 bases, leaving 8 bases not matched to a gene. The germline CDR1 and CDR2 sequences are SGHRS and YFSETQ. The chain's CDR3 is CASSGGTGAREQFF. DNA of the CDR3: TGCGCCAGCAGCGGGGGGACAGGGGCAAGGGAGCAGTTCTTC.

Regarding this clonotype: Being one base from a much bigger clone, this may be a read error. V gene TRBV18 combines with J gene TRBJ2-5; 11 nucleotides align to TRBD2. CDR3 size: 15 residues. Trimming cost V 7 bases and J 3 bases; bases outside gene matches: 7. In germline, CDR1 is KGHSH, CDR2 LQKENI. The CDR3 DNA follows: TGTGCCAGCTGTCAACTAGCGGGGGACGAAGAGACCCAGTACTTC. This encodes CASCQLAGDEETQYF. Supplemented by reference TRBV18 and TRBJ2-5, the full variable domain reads NAGVMQNPRHLVRRRGQEARLRCSPMKGHSHVYWYRQLPEEGLKFMVYLQKENIIDESGMPKERFSAEFPKEGPSILRIQQVVRGDSAAYFCASCQLAGDEETQYFGPGTRLLVL.

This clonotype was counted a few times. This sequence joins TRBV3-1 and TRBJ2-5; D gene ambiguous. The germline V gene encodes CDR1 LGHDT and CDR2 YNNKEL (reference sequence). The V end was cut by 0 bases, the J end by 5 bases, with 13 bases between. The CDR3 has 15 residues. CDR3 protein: CASSQEASLGETQYF. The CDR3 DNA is TGTGCCAGCAGCCAAGAGGCGTCCCTGGGGGAGACCCAGTACTTC.

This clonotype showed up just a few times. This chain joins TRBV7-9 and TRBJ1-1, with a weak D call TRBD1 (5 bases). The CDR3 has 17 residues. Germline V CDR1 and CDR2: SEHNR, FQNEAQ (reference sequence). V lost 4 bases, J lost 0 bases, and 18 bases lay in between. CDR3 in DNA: TGTGCCAGCAGCTCCCCCGGCCTGGGGCAGTTGAACACTGAAGCTTTCTTT. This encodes CASSSPGLGQLNTEAFF.

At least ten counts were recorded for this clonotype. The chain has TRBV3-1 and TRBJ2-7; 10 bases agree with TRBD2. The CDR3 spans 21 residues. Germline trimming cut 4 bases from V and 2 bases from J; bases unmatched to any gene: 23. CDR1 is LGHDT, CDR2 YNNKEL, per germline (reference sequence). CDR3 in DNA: TGTGCCAGCAGCCGGTCCTCTACTACGAATTACGCCACTAGCGGGACCTACGAGCAGTACTTC. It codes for CASSRSSTTNYATSGTYEQYF.